Below, 21 T cell receptor beta chains from the same sample are listed, as sequenced in a study of cytomegalovirus exposure and HLA in healthy donors. Clones were read by immunoSEQ multiplex PCR, and TCRdb kept only the in-frame ones, dropping some. The table includes 110,000 to 150,000 clones, just over 90% detected once. The sequenced sample was PBMCs. These receptor sequences come from a man between 18 and 35 years old in good health and CMV-seronegative.

The count of this clone is one. V gene TRBV2 combines with J gene TRBJ2-2; D is uncertain. V dropped 6 bases and J dropped 3 bases, with 17 bases sitting between them. The CDR3 covers 16 residues. The germline gives CDR1 SNHLY, CDR2 FYNNEI. The CDR3 loop reads CASREPRLVHTGELFF. The DNA of the CDR3 is TGTGCCAGCAGGGAACCGCGGTTAGTCCACACCGGGGAGCTGTTTTTT.

The chain is built from TRBV12-5 and TRBJ2-1; 16 nucleotides align to TRBD2. Germline CDR1 and CDR2: LGHNT and FRNRAP. CDR3 length: 21 amino acids. V lost 0 bases to trimming and J lost 0 bases; unmatched junction nucleotides: 8. In nucleotides, the CDR3 is TGTGCTAGTGGTTTGGTGACAACGGGACTAGCGGGAGGGAGCTCCTACAATGAGCAGTTCTTC. Translating gives CASGLVTTGLAGGSSYNEQFF.

This clone was recorded once. This rearrangement joins TRBV30 to TRBJ1-5; D uncertain. Germline values: CDR1 GTSNPN, CDR2 SVGIG (reference sequence). The CDR3 consists of 15 residues. V lost 0 bases and J 7 bases, leaving 16 bases between the germline ends. CDR3 residues: CAWSVSSLPVQPQHF. The CDR3 DNA sequence: TGTGCCTGGAGTGTCTCCTCTCTCCCTGTCCAGCCCCAGCATTTT.

The chain has TRBV5-4 and TRBJ1-1; D unclear. This CDR3 region has 17 residues. CDR1 and CDR2 from the germline V gene are SGHNT and YYREEE (reference sequence). The germline V and J ends were trimmed by 0 bases and 0 bases, with 15 bases remaining between them. The CDR3 here is CASSLELAGALNTEAFF. Here the CDR3 DNA reads TGTGCCAGCAGCTTGGAGTTGGCAGGCGCTCTGAACACTGAAGCTTTCTTT.

A note on this clone: The sample contains more than one DNA sequence encoding this CDR3. V and J are TRBV5-4 and TRBJ2-3, with 10 bases identical to TRBD2. Looked up from germline, CDR1 is SGHNT and CDR2 is YYREEE (reference sequence). The CDR3 consists of 15 residues. After removal of 2 bases from V and 1 base from J, the junction contained 1 base not matched to a gene. The CDR3 DNA reads TGTGCCAGCAGCTTAGGACTAGCGGGCACAGATACGCAGTATTTT. It codes for CASSLGLAGTDTQYF.

This chain joins TRBV21-1 and TRBJ2-2; whether TRBD2, the table's D call, matches the DNA was not checked. TRBV21-1 is recorded as a pseudogene. The CDR3 is 20 residues long. In DNA, the CDR3 is TGTGCCAGCAGCACCTCTATGCGGGAGGGTTGTTGGTCGAACACCGGGGAGCTGTTTTTT. It translates to CASSTSMREGCWSNTGELFF.

This chain links TRBV6-1 with TRBJ2-3, with TRBD2 identical over 10 bases. CDR1 is MNHNS, CDR2 SASEGT, per germline. The V gene end was trimmed by 4 bases and the J gene end by 6 bases; junction bases not matched to a gene: 22. This CDR3 has 20 amino acids. The CDR3: CASSASSGRPSDIGPDTQYF. In nucleotides, the CDR3 is TGTGCCAGCAGTGCCTCTAGCGGGAGACCCTCTGACATCGGCCCCGATACGCAGTATTTT.

This chain links TRBV6-1 with TRBJ2-7, with D perhaps TRBD1 (6 bases). V was clipped by 8 bases and J by 4 bases, with 18 bases between them. The CDR3 spans 14 residues. From germline, CDR1 is MNHNS and CDR2 SASEGT. CDR3 protein: CASAVYGGGYEQYV. CDR3 nucleotides: TGTGCCAGCGCAGTATATGGGGGCGGATACGAGCAGTACGTC.

The rearrangement links TRBV11-3 to TRBJ2-7; D is possibly TRBD2 (6 bases). Trimming stripped 5 bases from V and 0 bases from J, with 17 bases between. The CDR3 is 16 residues long. Germline loops: CDR1 SGHNT, CDR2 YENEEA. Here the CDR3 DNA reads TGTGCCAGCAGCCTTAAAGGACTACCCCCCTCCTACGAGCAGTACGTC. Translating it yields CASSLKGLPPSYEQYV.

The J gene is TRBJ2-7, the V gene TRBV7-9, with D hard to call. Deletions cut 0 bases from V and 5 bases from J, with 5 bases between. Looked up from germline, CDR1 is SEHNR and CDR2 is FQNEAQ (reference sequence). This CDR3 spans 12 amino acids. The CDR3 reads CASSLASDEQYV. CDR3 sequence (DNA): TGTGCCAGCAGCTTAGCCAGCGACGAGCAGTACGTC.

The chain joins TRBV30 to TRBJ2-7; 7 bases map to TRBD1. V was clipped by 3 bases and J by 3 bases; unmatched bases: 8. The CDR3 runs to 14 residues. The germline V gene has CDR1 GTSNPN and CDR2 SVGIG (reference sequence). In DNA form, the CDR3 reads TGTGCCTGGAGCTTTGACAGGGTTCGCTACGAGCAGTACTTC. Translated, it gives CAWSFDRVRYEQYF. Full variable domain (missing parts from reference TRBV30 and TRBJ2-7): SQTIHQWPATLVQPVGSPLSLECTVEGTSNPNLYWYRQAAGRGLQLLFYSVGIGQISSEVPQNLSASRPQDRQFILSSKKLLLSDSGFYLCAWSFDRVRYEQYFGPGTRLTVT.

The chain links TRBV19 to TRBJ2-2; the D is unclear. The CDR3 length is 18 residues. The V gene lost 6 bases and the J gene lost 2 bases, with 22 bases spanning the gap. Germline CDR1 reads LNHDA; CDR2 reads SQIVND (reference sequence). The CDR3 region has the DNA TGTGCCAGTAGCCCCTCAAACGGCAGAGGCCCAAACACCGGGGAGCTGTTTTTT. Amino acid sequence: CASSPSNGRGPNTGELFF. The entire variable domain, with the rest obtained from reference TRBV19 and TRBJ2-2, is as follows: DGGITQSPKYLFRKEGQNVTLSCEQNLNHDAMYWYRQDPGQGLRLIYYSQIVNDFQKGDIAEGYSVSREKKESFPLTVTSAQKNPTAFYLCASSPSNGRGPNTGELFFGEGSRLTVL.

The chain combines TRBV5-1 with TRBJ2-5; possibly TRBD2 for D (6 bases). Germline CDR1 and CDR2: SGHRS and YFSETQ. The CDR3 contains 15 residues. Trimming pared 1 base from V and 5 bases from J, leaving 15 bases between. CDR3 protein: CASSLWPGEWETQYF. The CDR3 bases are TGCGCCAGCAGCTTGTGGCCGGGAGAATGGGAGACCCAGTACTTC. Filled out from reference TRBV5-1 and TRBJ2-5, the complete variable domain reads KAGVTQTPRYLIKTRGQQVTLSCSPISGHRSVSWYQQTPGQGLQFLFEYFSETQRNKGNFPGRFSGRQFSNSRSEMNVSTLELGDSALYLCASSLWPGEWETQYFGPGTRLLVL.

This chain uses TRBV15 with TRBJ2-3, with TRBD2 as a possible D gene (5 bases). Trimming shortened V by 2 bases and J by 0 bases, and 6 bases separated the two germline ends. Germline V gene sequence: CDR1 LNHNV, CDR2 YYDKDF (reference sequence). CDR3 length equals 14 residues. CDR3 protein: CATSRSGSTDTQYF. CDR3 DNA: TGTGCCACCAGCAGAAGCGGAAGCACAGATACGCAGTATTTT.

CDR3 residues: CASSWAGDGDEQFF. The CDR3 nucleotides are TGCGCCAGCTCTTGGGCAGGGGACGGGGATGAGCAGTTCTTC. This chain connects TRBV10-1 to TRBJ2-1; D possibly corresponds to TRBD1 (6 bases). The germline gives CDR1 WNHNN, CDR2 SYGVQD (reference sequence). CDR3 length equals 14 residues. V was shortened by 8 bases and J by 8 bases, with 19 bases between the two germline ends.

V gene TRBV9 combines with J gene TRBJ2-7, with D possibly being TRBD1 (5 bases). The CDR3 totals 12 residues. Germline CDR1 SGDLS, CDR2 YYNGEE. V dropped 0 bases and J dropped 7 bases, with 8 bases sitting between them. CDR3 bases: TGTGCCAGCAGCGTAGATAAGGGGGAGCAGTACTTC. Translation gives CASSVDKGEQYF.

The rearrangement links TRBV4-2 to TRBJ2-2; 11 nucleotides align to TRBD2. Trimming took 5 bases from V and 1 from J; bases not matched to a gene: 3. Germline values: CDR1 LGHNA, CDR2 YNFKEQ. The CDR3 is 16 amino acids. The chain's CDR3 is CASSTGTSGNTGELFF. The CDR3 region has the DNA TGTGCCAGCAGCACAGGGACTAGCGGGAACACCGGGGAGCTGTTTTTT.

This clone was picked up one time. The chain uses TRBV19 and TRBJ2-3, with D unclear. Per germline, CDR1 LNHDA and CDR2 SQIVND (reference sequence). V lost 6 bases and J 2 bases, leaving 9 bases between the germline ends. This CDR3 has 13 residues. CDR3 residues: CASSKQYTDTQYF. Here the CDR3 DNA reads TGTGCCAGTAGCAAACAGTACACAGATACGCAGTATTTT.

This clone appeared a single time. V gene TRBV7-8 combines with J gene TRBJ2-1, with 12 positions matching TRBD2. The length of the CDR3 is 17 residues. The germline V gene encodes CDR1 SGHVS and CDR2 FQNEAQ. Trimming cost V 1 base and J 9 bases; bases outside gene matches: 10. CDR3 in DNA: TGTGCCAGCAGCTTAGTCGTACTAGCGGGAGGTCGGGGTGAGCAGTTCTTC. As protein: CASSLVVLAGGRGEQFF.

The V call is TRBV4-3, the J call TRBJ2-3; TRBD2 might be the D (6 bases). Germline V lookup: CDR1 LGHNA, CDR2 YSLEER. This CDR3 comprises 15 residues. V was clipped by 0 bases and J by 14 bases, with 21 bases between them. DNA for the CDR3: TGCGCCAGCAGCCAAGATGTTTCTTGGACTACGGTCAGGTATTTT. Its translation is CASSQDVSWTTVRYF.

The V call is TRBV21-1, the J call TRBJ1-2. TRBV21-1 is flagged as a pseudogene. CDR3 length: 17 residues. The CDR3 sequence: CASSKRGVGNWNYGYTF. The DNA for the CDR3 is TGTGCCAGCAGCAAACGGGGGGTGGGGAATTGGAACTATGGCTACACCTTC.